This record concerns one TCR beta chain sequence. One entry per CDR3 protein results from TCRdb running MiXCR on the 5' RACE reads. The table has about 50,000 distinct CDR3 sequences, 28% seen once. The V end lost 0 bases, the J end lost 5 bases, and 11 bases lay between the germline ends. Germline lookup yields CDR1 SGHRS and CDR2 YFSETQ. CDR3 length: 15 amino acids. The sequenced sample was naive CD4+ T cells sorted from blood. Subset defined: naive CD4+ T cells, CD4+CD45RA+CD25-. The chain carries TRBV5-1 and TRBJ2-2; D remains unclear. The sequence came from a female donor with breast cancer. The CDR3 nucleotides read TGCGCCAGCAGCTTGGTTCCCGAAGGGACCGGGGAGCTGTTTTTT. It is translated as CASSLVPEGTGELFF.